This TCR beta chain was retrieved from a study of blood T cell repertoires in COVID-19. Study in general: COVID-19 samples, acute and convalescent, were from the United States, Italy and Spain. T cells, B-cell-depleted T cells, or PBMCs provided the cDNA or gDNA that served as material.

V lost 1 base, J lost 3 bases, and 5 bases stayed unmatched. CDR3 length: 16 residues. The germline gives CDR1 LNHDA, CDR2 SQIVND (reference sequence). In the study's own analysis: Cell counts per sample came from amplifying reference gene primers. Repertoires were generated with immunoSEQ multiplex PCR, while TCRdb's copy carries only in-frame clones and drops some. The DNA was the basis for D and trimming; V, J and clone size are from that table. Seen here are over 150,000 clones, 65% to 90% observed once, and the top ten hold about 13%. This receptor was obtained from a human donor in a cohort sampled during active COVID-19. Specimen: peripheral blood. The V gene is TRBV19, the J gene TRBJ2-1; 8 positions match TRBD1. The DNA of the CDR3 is TGTGCCAGTAGTATAGGTCCGGGACAGGTCTACAATGAGCAGTTCTTC. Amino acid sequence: CASSIGPGQVYNEQFF.